The 29 T cell receptor beta chains below were found in one sample sequenced in a study of tumor-infiltrating lymphocytes in primary liver carcinoma. With a constant-region primer, TCR beta cDNA was made from approximately 520 ng of total RNA. The TCR beta library was amplified through three nested multiplex PCR rounds in a modified ARM-PCR procedure. Each of the first two PCR rounds ran approximately 11 cycles with TRBV1-TRBV30 forward and C-beta reverse primers. MiXCR was run by TCRdb on the multiplex PCR reads, yielding one entry per CDR3 protein. The table lists under 90,000 distinct CDR3 sequences, more than 65% of them singletons, with roughly 19% in the top ten. Taking roughly 20-32 mg of unsorted bulk tissue, the authors co-extracted RNA and DNA. The material sequenced was liver tumor tissue from sampling region 1. Specified subset: tumor region T1, superior pole. The source is a man in his forties or fifties with primary liver carcinoma and hepatitis B virus infection.

Note on this clonotype: A junction end diverges from the germline sequence, so it may reflect a read error. The genes are TRBV24-1 and TRBJ2-1; 13 bases are a match to TRBD2. The germline CDR1 and CDR2 sequences are KGHDR and SFDVKD. CDR3 length equals 16 residues. The CDR3 region is CTTSDYGLAGVDEQFF. CDR3 coding DNA: TGTACCACCAGTGACTATGGACTAGCGGGAGTTGATGAGCAGTTCTTC.

On this clonotype itself: Germline and junction disagree at one end, which may indicate a read error. The V gene is TRBV6-5, the J gene TRBJ2-1, with D perhaps TRBD1 (7 bases). The CDR3 is made up of 17 amino acids. Germline V gene lookup returns CDR1 MNHEY and CDR2 SVGAGI. The CDR3 reads CASSHSFGGQSANEQFF. The CDR3 bases are TGTGCCAGCAGTCACTCTTTCGGGGGACAGTCTGCGAATGAGCAGTTCTTC.

A remark on this clonotype: A single base separates this from a much larger clone, so it may be a read error. The rearrangement links TRBV28 to TRBJ2-7, with TRBD1 identical over 8 bases. Germline V gene data show CDR1 as MDHEN and CDR2 as SYDVKM. This CDR3 spans 15 amino acids. CDR3 in DNA: TGTGCCAGCAGTGGCAGGGGGCCCTTGATCTACGAGGAGTACTTC. Protein: CASSGRGPLIYEEYF.

This clonotype was seen ten or more times. This rearrangement joins TRBV19 to TRBJ2-2; D is unresolved. This CDR3 comprises 15 residues. V lost 4 bases, J lost 5 bases, and 14 bases lay in between. Per the germline V gene, CDR1 is LNHDA and CDR2 is SQIVND (reference sequence). CDR3 in amino acids: CASSNSEFGTGELFF. CDR3 in DNA: TGTGCCAGTAGTAACAGTGAGTTTGGTACCGGGGAGCTGTTTTTT.

Regarding this clonotype: This may be a read error: a much more frequent sequence differs by one nucleotide. V and J are TRBV5-6 and TRBJ2-7, with 7 bases aligning to TRBD2. The CDR3 has 18 amino acids. The V and J ends lost 0 bases and 3 bases, in that order; junction bases with no gene match: 15. Germline CDR1 SGHDT, CDR2 YYEEEE. The CDR3: CASSLGGGLTGAFYEQYF. The CDR3 DNA is TGTGCCAGCAGCTTGGGGGGGGGACTAACGGGAGCCTTCTACGAGCAGTACTTC.

This clonotype was found a few times. The V and J genes are TRBV9 and TRBJ2-1; 8 positions agree with TRBD2. Trimming cost V 2 bases and J 3 bases; bases outside gene matches: 1. The germline CDR1 and CDR2 sequences are SGDLS and YYNGEE. CDR3 size: 14 residues. Here the CDR3 DNA reads TGTGCCAGCAGCGTCAGCGGGAGCTACAATGAGCAGTTCTTC. This encodes CASSVSGSYNEQFF.

For this clonotype: This may be a read error, as it is one base from a much larger clone. This chain uses TRBV7-9 with TRBJ1-5, with no clear D. This CDR3 has 14 residues. Germline V gives CDR1 SEHNR, CDR2 FQNEAQ (reference sequence). Trimming removed 5 bases at V and 3 bases at J, with 11 bases between. The DNA for the CDR3 is TGTGCCAGCAGCCCCGTGGGGAACAATCAGCCCCAGCATTTT. This gives the protein CASSPVGNNQPQHF.

This clonotype turned up a few times. A much larger clone sits a single nucleotide away, making a read error possible. The chain uses TRBV4-1 and TRBJ2-2; 10 bases fit TRBD2. The CDR3 spans 18 residues. The germline CDR1 and CDR2 sequences are MGHRA and YSYEKL. For the CDR3, the DNA is TGCGCCAGCAGCCAGCGACTAGCGGGTTTTGCGAACACCGGGGAGCTGCTTTTT. Amino acids: CASSQRLAGFANTGELLF.

Written as DNA, the CDR3 is TGTGCCAGCAGCTTAAAAACTGTCCTTTACAATGGGCTGTTCTTC. Protein product: CASSLKTVLYNGLFF. V is TRBV11-1 and J is TRBJ2-1, with D uncertain. This CDR3 region has 15 residues. Between the trimmed V and J ends, which lost 2 bases and 15 bases, there was a span of 23 bases. CDR1 SGHAT and CDR2 FQDESV come from the germline V gene (reference sequence).

The CDR3 protein is CASSTDPPGQGCYEQYF. The CDR3 nucleotides are TGTGCCAGCAGCACCGACCCGCCGGGACAGGGATGCTACGAGCAGTACTTC. V gene TRBV11-2 combines with J gene TRBJ2-7, with 9 nucleotides matching TRBD1. V gave up 5 bases and J gave up 3 bases; unmatched junction bases: 14. The CDR3 contains 17 residues. In germline, CDR1 is SGHAT, CDR2 FQNNGV.

This clonotype appeared many times. The V call is TRBV28, the J call TRBJ2-1; a possible D gene is TRBD1 (6 bases). Germline CDR1 reads MDHEN; CDR2 reads SYDVKM. This CDR3 contains 13 residues. Trimming shortened V by 5 bases and J by 10 bases, and 15 bases separated the two germline ends. CDR3 DNA sequence: TGTGCCAGCAGTCCTTCAGGGGCCGGGGAGCAGTTCTTC. As protein: CASSPSGAGEQFF. The full variable domain, rest sourced from reference TRBV28 and TRBJ2-1, is DVKVTQSSRYLVKRTGEKVFLECVQDMDHENMFWYRQDPGLGLRLIYFSYDVKMKEKGDIPEGYSVSREKKERFSLILESASTNQTSMYLCASSPSGAGEQFFGPGTRLTVL.

The sample holds one count of this clonotype. A much larger clone lies one base from this, so it may be a read error. The chain uses TRBV28 and TRBJ1-2; TRBD1 aligns across 9 bases. CDR3 length: 15 residues. Germline V gene lookup returns CDR1 MDHEN and CDR2 SYDVKM. Trimming removed 6 bases from V and 5 bases from J; junction bases left unmatched: 10. CDR3 in amino acids: CASSYDRGIWYGYTF. CDR3 in DNA: TGTGCCAGCAGCTATGACAGGGGGATATGGTATGGCTACACCTTC.

To note about this clonotype: At one boundary the junction diverges from the germline segment, which might be a read error. The rearrangement links TRBV11-2 to TRBJ2-2; TRBD2 is a possible D gene (5 bases). The CDR3 is made up of 17 amino acids. Looked up from germline, CDR1 is SGHAT and CDR2 is FQNNGV. The CDR3 DNA sequence: TGTGCCAGCAGCTTATATGAGCCAGCTCGGAACACCGGGGAACTGTTTTTT. Its protein product is CASSLYEPARNTGELFF.

The gene calls are TRBV5-6 and TRBJ1-5; unclear D gene. CDR3 length: 15 amino acids. V dropped 8 bases and J dropped 2 bases, with 17 bases sitting between them. In germline, CDR1 is SGHDT, CDR2 YYEEEE. The CDR3 spells CASNFYPLGNQPQHF. The CDR3 DNA reads TGTGCCAGTAACTTTTACCCCCTGGGCAATCAGCCCCAGCATTTT.

Notes on this clonotype: Since no conserved phenylalanine or tryptophan closes the CDR3, a read error is the likely cause. The chain has TRBV6-5 and TRBJ2-7, with 9 positions matching TRBD1. The CDR3 has 14 residues. The germline gives CDR1 MNHEY, CDR2 SVGAGI. CDR3 sequence (DNA): TGTGTCAGCAGTTTGACAGGGGGGTCCTACGAGCAGTACATC. Its translation is CVSSLTGGSYEQYI.

Concerning this clonotype itself: The CDR3 does not end in the conserved phenylalanine or tryptophan, so this is likely a read error. This chain uses TRBV30 with TRBJ2-2; possibly TRBD1 or TRBD2 for D (5 bases each). Per the germline V gene, CDR1 is GTSNPN and CDR2 is SVGIG (reference sequence). This CDR3 region has 14 residues. CDR3 region: CAWAGQSLTGELFV. Here the CDR3 DNA reads TGTGCCTGGGCTGGACAAAGCCTCACCGGGGAACTGTTTGTT.

The chain carries TRBV11-2 and TRBJ2-7, with D possibly being TRBD1 or TRBD2 (5 bases each). The CDR3 length is 15 residues. Germline V lookup: CDR1 SGHAT, CDR2 FQNNGV. V lost 5 bases to trimming and J lost 3 bases, with 17 bases between them. The CDR3 loop reads CASSPRWDDFYEQYF. The CDR3 coding sequence is TGTGCCAGCAGCCCCCGATGGGACGATTTCTACGAGCAGTACTTC.

For this clonotype: A read error may produce the germline difference seen at one junction end. The V and J genes are TRBV28 and TRBJ2-2, with 8 bases lining up with TRBD2. From germline, CDR1 is MDHEN and CDR2 SYDVKM. The length of the CDR3 is 15 residues. The CDR3 DNA is TGTGCCAGCAGTTGGGGCGGGAGGAACACCGTGGAGCTGTTTTTT. The encoded protein is CASSWGGRNTVELFF.

This clonotype was seen ten or more times. It may be a read error: a sequence one base away is much more abundant. This rearrangement joins TRBV6-6 to TRBJ2-5; tentatively, D is TRBD2 (5 bases). The CDR3 spans 13 residues. Germline CDR1 is MNHNY and CDR2 is SVGAGI (reference sequence). CDR3 nucleotide sequence: TGTGCCAGCAGTTGGGGAGCGAAAGAGGCCCAGTACTTC. It is translated as CASSWGAKEAQYF.

For this clonotype: It may be a read error: a sequence one base away is much more abundant. The rearrangement uses TRBV7-9 and TRBJ2-1; 12 nucleotides agree with TRBD2. This CDR3 is 17 amino acids long. Per germline, CDR1 SEHNR and CDR2 FQNEAQ (reference sequence). The DNA of the CDR3 is TGTACCAGCAGCTTTCCTGCCGGACTAGCGGGACACAATGAGCAGTTCTTC. Amino acid sequence: CTSSFPAGLAGHNEQFF.

As concerns this clonotype: The CDR3 does not close with the conserved phenylalanine or tryptophan, likely indicating a read error. V gene TRBV11-2 combines with J gene TRBJ2-7; no definite D call. The CDR3 spans 15 residues. Trimming pared 5 bases from V and 3 bases from J, leaving 17 bases between. CDR1 and CDR2 from the germline V gene are SGHAT and FQNNGV. The CDR3 loop reads CASSTAPDPGYEQYS. The CDR3, as DNA: TGTGCCAGCAGCACGGCACCCGATCCGGGCTACGAGCAGTACTCC.

The DNA for the CDR3 is TGCGCCAGCAGTAGTGGGGGATGTGGGAACACTGAAGCTTTCTTT. It encodes CASSSGGCGNTEAFF. This chain uses TRBV4-1 with TRBJ1-1; possible D gene TRBD1, 5 bases. The germline V gene encodes CDR1 MGHRA and CDR2 YSYEKL. The CDR3 has 15 amino acids. V lost 6 bases to trimming and J lost 1 base, with 15 bases between them.

About this clonotype: This is likely a read error, given that the CDR3 carries no conserved phenylalanine or tryptophan at its end. The chain employs TRBV29-1 and TRBJ2-5; 8 bases fit TRBD2. Germline V gene data show CDR1 as SQVTM and CDR2 as ANQGSEA. This CDR3 is built from 14 residues. The J segment lost 7 bases and the V segment lost 6 bases, leaving 13 bases of the junction unmatched. The CDR3 here is CSVTPGGIRGTQYL. CDR3 DNA sequence: TGCAGCGTGACCCCGGGGGGGATTCGGGGGACCCAGTACCTC.

In its sample, this clonotype was seen many times. This rearrangement joins TRBV11-3 to TRBJ2-3, with 9 bases matching TRBD1. After removal of 4 bases from V and 3 bases from J, the junction contained 8 bases not matched to a gene. The CDR3 runs 16 residues. From germline, CDR1 is SGHNT and CDR2 YENEEA. The CDR3 spells CASSWGGGQGTDTQYF. As DNA, the CDR3 is TGTGCCAGCAGCTGGGGGGGGGGACAGGGAACAGATACGCAGTATTTT.

About this clonotype: At one end, the junction sequence differs from germline, possibly due to a read error. V gene TRBV10-1 combines with J gene TRBJ2-2, with D possibly TRBD2 on 6 matching bases. Germline V gives CDR1 WNHNN, CDR2 SYGVQD (reference sequence). CDR3 length: 13 residues. The CDR3 DNA reads TGCGCCAGCAGTGGGCTAGCGCCGGGGGAGCTCTTTTTT. Protein product: CASSGLAPGELFF.

This chain uses TRBV7-8 with TRBJ2-1; D gene ambiguous. The CDR3 is made up of 16 amino acids. Trimming removed 8 bases from V and 0 bases from J, with 17 bases in between. Germline V gene lookup returns CDR1 SGHVS and CDR2 FQNEAQ. CDR3 region: CASASPALSSYNEQFF. The DNA for the CDR3 is TGTGCCAGCGCGTCCCCAGCGCTGAGCTCCTACAATGAGCAGTTCTTC.

The V and J genes are TRBV14 and TRBJ2-1; no clear D gene. The CDR3 is 16 residues long. The germline gives CDR1 SGHDN, CDR2 FVKESK. The CDR3 nucleotides are TGTGAGAGCAGTCCAACCATCGAAAGCTCCTACAATGAGCAGTTCTTC. Amino acids: CESSPTIESSYNEQFF. Using reference TRBV14 and TRBJ2-1 for the parts outside the CDR3, the full variable domain is EAGVTQFPSHSVIEKGQTVTLRCDPISGHDNLYWYRRVMGKEIKFLLHFVKESKQDESGMPNNRFLAERTGGTYSTLKVQPAELEDSGVYFCESSPTIESSYNEQFFGPGTRLTVL.

In this sample, this clonotype turned up many times. The rearrangement uses TRBV7-9 and TRBJ2-5; TRBD1 aligns across 12 bases. This CDR3 is 16 amino acids long. Germline V gene sequence: CDR1 SEHNR, CDR2 FQNEAQ (reference sequence). J gave up 2 bases and V 1 base, and 2 bases lay outside the gene matches. The CDR3 protein is CASSLGDRGLQETQYF. As DNA, the CDR3 is TGTGCCAGCAGCTTAGGGGACAGGGGGCTGCAAGAGACCCAGTACTTC.

This clonotype was counted only a few times. Compared with germline, one end of the junction differs, possibly owing to a read error. This chain links TRBV6-1 with TRBJ1-1, with D maybe TRBD1 (5 bases). Per germline, CDR1 MNHNS and CDR2 SASEGT. This CDR3 contains 17 residues. The chain's CDR3 is CASSEARGRGSNTEAFF. The CDR3 DNA reads as TGTGCCAGTAGTGAAGCACGAGGAAGGGGATCGAACACTGAAGCTTTCTTT.